This paragraph covers one T cell receptor (beta chain) sequence. The sample belongs to a study of blood T cell repertoires in COVID-19. Produced via immunoSEQ multiplex PCR; TCRdb's table is partial and in-frame only. The sample includes 300,000 to 350,000 clones, roughly 87% seen only once; the top ten take approximately 2.2%. Trimming took 2 bases from V and 6 from J, leaving 17 bases between them. CDR3 length: 15 residues. Germline V gene sequence: CDR1 KGHSH, CDR2 LQKENI. This clonotype originated in a man aged 18-30 years with active or convalescent COVID-19. What was sequenced was peripheral blood. The V and J genes are TRBV18 and TRBJ2-7; D might be TRBD2 (6 bases). The CDR3 DNA reads TGTGCCAGCTCACCAAGCGCGACTAGGCATACCGAGCAGTACTTC. Translated: CASSPSATRHTEQYF.